The next 31 T cell receptor beta chains were all read from a single sample in a study of blood T cell repertoires in COVID-19 (dated by TCRdb to 2018 to 2020). The method behind the library was the immunoSEQ multiplex PCR assay. As stored in TCRdb, this immuneACCESS dataset retains in-frame rearrangements with V and J assigned. A fraction of the clones does not appear; measured against another copy, unresolved V genes explain less than half of the discrepancy, and the remainder lacks a known reason. Within this sample are over 250,000 clones, with 75% to 90% of them counted one time only. Roughly 9.6% of the sample rests with the top ten. The sequencing sample was made of peripheral blood. Every receptor here comes from a woman between 70 and 85 years old with acute or convalescent COVID-19.

This clone was observed a few times. The V and J genes are TRBV6-6 and TRBJ2-1; no clear D gene. This CDR3 spans 11 amino acids. V was pared by 8 bases and J by 6 bases, with 8 bases between. Germline V CDR1 and CDR2: MNHNY, SVGAGI (reference sequence). CDR3 sequence reads: CASSPSNEQFF. For the CDR3, the DNA is TGTGCCAGCTCACCTAGCAATGAGCAGTTCTTC.

The chain recombines TRBV20-1 with TRBJ1-2; unclear D gene. The germline V and J ends were trimmed by 8 bases and 4 bases, with 8 bases remaining between them. In germline, CDR1 is DFQATT, CDR2 SNEGSKA (reference sequence). The CDR3 sequence is 10 residues long. The CDR3 nucleotides read TGCAGTCCAGAATCCTATGGCTACACCTTC. Translating it yields CSPESYGYTF.

This clone turned up a few times. The V and J genes are TRBV7-2 and TRBJ2-3, with 7 bases identical to TRBD2. This CDR3 is 14 amino acids long. Trimming removed 3 bases from V and 0 bases from J; junction bases left unmatched: 0. Germline assignment: CDR1 SGHTA and CDR2 FQGNSA. The CDR3 loop is CASSFGGSTDTQYF. The CDR3, as DNA: TGTGCCAGCAGCTTCGGGGGGAGCACAGATACGCAGTATTTT.

This rearrangement joins TRBV5-1 to TRBJ1-6, with D possibly being TRBD1 (5 bases). CDR1 is SGHRS, CDR2 YFSETQ, per germline. The CDR3 length is 15 residues. The germline V and J ends were trimmed by 3 bases and 10 bases, with 17 bases remaining between them. DNA of the CDR3: TGCGCCAGCAGCTCCTATAATGGGGCCGAATCACCCCTCCACTTT. Amino acid sequence: CASSSYNGAESPLHF.

This clone was counted a single time. Other nucleotide sequences from this sample produce the same CDR3. This rearrangement joins TRBV12-3 or TRBV12-4 to TRBJ1-1; 10 bases are shared with TRBD1. The CDR3 runs to 13 residues. V gave up 6 bases and J gave up 4 bases; unmatched junction bases: 2. The DNA for the CDR3 is TGTGCCAGCAGCCGGACAGGGGGCACTGAAGCTTTCTTT. It specifies CASSRTGGTEAFF.

This clone turned up a few times. The rearrangement links TRBV7-6 to TRBJ1-1, with unresolved D. The germline V and J ends were trimmed by 5 bases and 6 bases, with 19 bases remaining between them. Germline V lookup: CDR1 SGHVS, CDR2 FNYEAQ. CDR3 size: 15 residues. The DNA of the CDR3 is TGTGCCAGCAGCCCAACCGCAGTTTCCGCCTCTGAAGCTTTCTTT. Encoded protein: CASSPTAVSASEAFF.

As to this clone: At the DNA level, this CDR3 is encoded by other sequences in the same sample as well. The genes are TRBV7-3 and TRBJ1-6, with D perhaps matching TRBD1 (6 bases). The V gene's germline CDR1 is SGHTA and CDR2 FQGTGA. CDR3 length equals 13 residues. Trimming removed 5 bases at V and 9 bases at J, with 11 bases between. The CDR3 nucleotides are TGTGCCAGCAGCGTACGAGGGGGTTCACCCCTCCACTTT. It specifies CASSVRGGSPLHF.

The CDR3, as DNA: TGTGCCAGCAGCAAAGAGGCAGGGGCGAACACTGAAGCTTTCTTT. This codes for CASSKEAGANTEAFF. The chain recombines TRBV9 with TRBJ1-1; D perhaps matches TRBD1 (6 bases). This CDR3 has 15 amino acids. V was pared by 4 bases and J by 1 base, with 14 bases between. Germline V gene sequence: CDR1 SGDLS, CDR2 YYNGEE.

The J gene is TRBJ2-2, the V gene TRBV2, with TRBD2 matching 14 bases. CDR3 length: 17 amino acids. Looked up from germline, CDR1 is SNHLY and CDR2 is FYNNEI. Losses at the gene ends were 3 bases for V and 5 bases for J; bases not matched to a gene: 5. The CDR3, as DNA: TGTGCCAGCAGTGACCCGGGACTAGCGGGGGTGACCGGGGAGCTGTTTTTT. It specifies CASSDPGLAGVTGELFF.

This chain uses TRBV6-7 with TRBJ1-3, with no clear D. TRBV6-7 is marked as an open reading frame, function uncertain. The CDR3 covers 16 residues. V lost 2 bases to trimming and J lost 1 base, with 12 bases between them. CDR3: CASSYGPGRSGNTIYF. CDR3 nucleotide sequence: TGTGCCAGCAGTTACGGCCCGGGGAGGTCTGGAAACACCATATATTTT.

This clone was counted once. The chain combines TRBV19 with TRBJ2-7; D perhaps matches TRBD2 (5 bases). V dropped 6 bases and J dropped 6 bases, with 15 bases sitting between them. There are 13 residues in the CDR3. The germline V gene encodes CDR1 LNHDA and CDR2 SQIVND (reference sequence). The CDR3 DNA is TGTGCCAGTAGCACCGGGAAAAACTTCGAGCAGTACTTC. Amino acid sequence: CASSTGKNFEQYF. Full variable domain (outside the CDR3, taken from reference TRBV19 and TRBJ2-7): DGGITQSPKYLFRKEGQNVTLSCEQNLNHDAMYWYRQDPGQGLRLIYYSQIVNDFQKGDIAEGYSVSREKKESFPLTVTSAQKNPTAFYLCASSTGKNFEQYFGPGTRLTVT.

The chain recombines TRBV4-1 with TRBJ2-7; weak D call: TRBD2 (6 bases). The germline CDR1 and CDR2 sequences are MGHRA and YSYEKL. There are 15 residues in the CDR3. V lost 7 bases and J 0 bases, leaving 16 bases between the germline ends. CDR3 DNA sequence: TGCGCCAGCATGGAGGGCCTGGGGATCTCCTACGAGCAGTACTTC. The encoded protein is CASMEGLGISYEQYF.

The chain is built from TRBV6-5 and TRBJ1-4; no clear D. The V and J ends lost 2 bases and 7 bases respectively, with 14 bases between them. The CDR3 length is 15 residues. The V gene's germline CDR1 is MNHEY and CDR2 SVGAGI. The CDR3 region is CASSYTRGQFEKLFF. DNA for the CDR3: TGTGCCAGCAGTTACACCCGCGGCCAGTTTGAAAAACTGTTTTTT.

By sample fraction, this clone is large. This chain joins TRBV7-3 and TRBJ1-1; D possibly corresponds to TRBD1 (5 bases). CDR3 size: 13 residues. The V end was cut by 4 bases, the J end by 0 bases, with 6 bases between. The germline CDR1 and CDR2 sequences are SGHTA and FQGTGA. CDR3 in amino acids: CASSSQVNTEAFF. The CDR3 DNA sequence: TGTGCCAGCAGCTCACAGGTGAACACTGAAGCTTTCTTT.

The V and J genes are TRBV7-8 and TRBJ1-5, with 9 bases that match TRBD1. The CDR3 length is 14 residues. Germline assignment: CDR1 SGHVS and CDR2 FQNEAQ. J gave up 7 bases and V 4 bases, and 5 bases lay outside the gene matches. The CDR3 DNA reads TGTGCCAGCAGCTCCGGGACAGGGACACAGCCCCAGCATTTT. It yields the protein CASSSGTGTQPQHF.

This chain links TRBV23-1 with TRBJ1-5; D gene ambiguous. TRBV23-1 is an ORF for which the function is uncertain. The CDR3 is made up of 11 amino acids. Trimming removed 2 bases at V and 7 bases at J, with 3 bases between. DNA for the CDR3: TGCGCCAGCAGTCAACAGCAGCCCCAGCATTTT. This codes for CASSQQQPQHF.

This clone occurred once. V is TRBV30 and J is TRBJ1-2, with D possibly being TRBD1 (5 bases). The V gene lost 5 bases and the J gene lost 4 bases, with 11 bases spanning the gap. The CDR3 contains 12 residues. CDR1 is GTSNPN and CDR2 is SVGIG in the germline V gene (reference sequence). CDR3 in amino acids: CAWDSYSYGYTF. The DNA of the CDR3 is TGTGCCTGGGACAGCTACTCCTATGGCTACACCTTC.

The CDR3 sequence: CASSQEGTGKVTDTQYF. CDR3 DNA sequence: TGCGCCAGCAGTCAGGAAGGGACAGGGAAGGTCACAGATACGCAGTATTTT. The genes are TRBV23-1 and TRBJ2-3; 9 positions match TRBD1. TRBV23-1 is an open reading frame, and its role is uncertain. There are 17 residues in the CDR3. With 3 bases clipped from V and 2 bases from J, the junction kept 9 bases outside the gene matches.

The rearrangement uses TRBV14 and TRBJ1-1; D unresolved. The germline CDR1 and CDR2 sequences are SGHDN and FVKESK. The CDR3 spans 13 residues. Trimming took off 6 bases at V and 4 bases at J, with 12 bases between the two ends. DNA of the CDR3: TGTGCCAGCAGTCAACATGAGGGCACTGAAGCTTTCTTT. The encoded protein is CASSQHEGTEAFF.

The V gene is TRBV6-5, the J gene TRBJ2-2; no clear D gene. Germline-derived CDR1 and CDR2 are MNHEY and SVGAGI. V was trimmed by 10 bases and J by 6 bases, leaving 9 bases between them. This CDR3 contains 11 residues. The CDR3 here is CATYRSGELFF. The DNA for the CDR3 is TGTGCCACCTATCGATCCGGGGAGCTGTTTTTT.

The J gene is TRBJ2-7, the V gene TRBV7-2, with 8 nucleotides matching TRBD2. The CDR3 contains 15 residues. The V segment lost 1 base and the J segment 0 bases; nucleotides outside the gene matches: 2. CDR1 SGHTA and CDR2 FQGNSA come from the germline V gene. The chain's CDR3 is CASSLGRGVSYEQYF. The CDR3 DNA follows: TGTGCCAGCAGCTTAGGGCGGGGGGTCTCCTACGAGCAGTACTTC.

The V gene is TRBV6-6, the J gene TRBJ1-2; 7 bases match TRBD1. Germline V gene data show CDR1 as MNHNY and CDR2 as SVGAGI (reference sequence). The trim removed 8 bases at V and 1 base at J, leaving 10 bases unmatched. The CDR3 extends over 15 amino acids. The CDR3 here is CASSVDRAINYGYTF. The CDR3 DNA sequence: TGTGCCAGCTCCGTAGACAGGGCGATTAACTATGGCTACACCTTC.

This rearrangement joins TRBV10-2 to TRBJ1-4, with 8 bases that match TRBD1. This CDR3 is 14 amino acids long. Trimming removed 6 bases from V and 3 bases from J; junction bases left unmatched: 3. Looked up from germline, CDR1 is WSHSY and CDR2 is SAAADI. For the CDR3, the DNA is TGCGCCAGCAGGCAGGGGGCGGCTAATGAAAAACTGTTTTTT. As protein: CASRQGAANEKLFF.

This clone showed up just once. V gene TRBV25-1 combines with J gene TRBJ2-6; maybe TRBD1 (6 bases). The CDR3 is 18 amino acids. V gave up 2 bases and J gave up 0 bases, with 14 bases separating them. From germline, CDR1 is MGHDK and CDR2 SYGVNS. CDR3 region: CASSEHKNRDSGANVLTF. CDR3 coding DNA: TGTGCCAGCAGTGAACACAAAAACAGGGACTCTGGGGCCAACGTCCTGACTTTC.

The rearrangement uses TRBV5-4 and TRBJ2-1; no definite D call. The V gene's germline CDR1 is SGHNT and CDR2 YYREEE (reference sequence). The CDR3 runs 13 residues. Trimming cost V 3 bases and J 4 bases, with 8 bases left between them. CDR3 DNA: TGTGCCAGCAGCTCGTCAGGATACAATGAGCAGTTCTTC. Residues: CASSSSGYNEQFF.

The chain couples TRBV5-5 to TRBJ1-3; tentative D call: TRBD1 (5 bases). Trimming stripped 4 bases from V and 4 bases from J, with 12 bases between. This CDR3 is built from 14 residues. Germline V gene sequence: CDR1 SGHKS, CDR2 YYEKEE (reference sequence). CDR3 loop: CASSMTVSGNTIYF. The CDR3 nucleotides read TGTGCCAGCAGCATGACAGTTTCCGGAAACACCATATATTTT.

The chain carries TRBV11-3 and TRBJ2-1; 7 positions match TRBD2. This CDR3 spans 15 amino acids. The V gene's germline CDR1 is SGHNT and CDR2 YENEEA. The J segment lost 4 bases and the V segment lost 0 bases, leaving 3 bases of the junction unmatched. The CDR3 DNA reads TGTGCCAGCAGCTTAGATGGTAGCGGGTACAATGAGCAGTTCTTC. Translated, it gives CASSLDGSGYNEQFF.

V gene TRBV9 combines with J gene TRBJ1-6, with TRBD1 identical over 12 bases. Germline trimming cut 3 bases from V and 9 bases from J; bases unmatched to any gene: 7. From germline, CDR1 is SGDLS and CDR2 YYNGEE. The CDR3 sequence is 16 residues long. In nucleotides, the CDR3 is TGTGCCAGCAGCGCTCGGGACAGGGGGCTTGGTTCACCCCTCCACTTT. It specifies CASSARDRGLGSPLHF. Complete variable domain (other parts from reference TRBV9 and TRBJ1-6): DSGVTQTPKHLITATGQRVTLRCSPRSGDLSVYWYQQSLDQGLQFLIQYYNGEERAKGNILERFSAQQFPDLHSELNLSSLELGDSALYFCASSARDRGLGSPLHFGNGTRLTVT.

This clone appeared a few times. This chain links TRBV7-9 with TRBJ1-2; 9 nucleotides agree with TRBD1. Trimming cost V 5 bases and J 8 bases; bases outside gene matches: 9. The CDR3 is 14 residues long. CDR1 is SEHNR, CDR2 FQNEAQ, per germline (reference sequence). CDR3 region: CASSLGQGGVGYTF. Written as DNA, the CDR3 is TGTGCCAGCAGCCTGGGACAGGGAGGAGTCGGCTACACCTTC.

V usage is TRBV7-8 and J usage is TRBJ1-5; D remains unclear. This CDR3 spans 16 amino acids. V gave up 2 bases and J gave up 9 bases, with 20 bases separating them. Germline CDR1 and CDR2: SGHVS and FQNEAQ. This CDR3 is CASSLLSREINGPQHF. The CDR3 DNA sequence: TGTGCCAGCAGCTTATTATCGCGAGAGATCAACGGGCCCCAGCATTTT.

This chain links TRBV4-2 with TRBJ2-1; no definite D call. The CDR3 contains 16 residues. The V gene's germline CDR1 is LGHNA and CDR2 YNFKEQ. V was clipped by 0 bases and J by 6 bases, with 15 bases between them. CDR3 protein: CASSQDPGERGNEQFF. The CDR3 DNA reads TGTGCCAGCAGCCAAGATCCCGGAGAGAGAGGCAATGAGCAGTTCTTC.